The entry below gives a single TCR beta chain sequence along with its context. What it binds is not known. These data come from a study of identical twins. Study-level results: Researchers reported weaker excess twin sharing in beta out-of-frame sequences.

TCRdb independently ran MiXCR on the 5' RACE reads; one entry per CDR3 protein. The sample carries nearly 900,000 distinct CDR3 sequences, 12% recorded once. V lost 5 bases and J 0 bases, leaving 17 bases between the germline ends. CDR3 length: 17 amino acids. The germline gives CDR1 SNHLY, CDR2 FYNNEI. The same sample was also studied in work on yellow fever vaccine responses in identical twins.

The V call is TRBV2, the J call TRBJ2-1; weak D call: TRBD1 (6 bases). This clonotype was obtained from a woman aged 18 to 35 in good health. Sequenced input: PBMCs. CDR3 nucleotides: TGTGCCAGCAGTAGCCGGAACAGGGCCCTCTCCTACAATGAGCAGTTCTTC. Its protein product is CASSSRNRALSYNEQFF.